This T cell receptor (beta chain) was observed in a study of OX40 agonist ivuxolimab in advanced cancers. Overall study: Dosing consisted of intravenous ivuxolimab at 0.01 to 10 mg/kg every 2 weeks.

Trimming cost V 5 bases and J 2 bases; bases outside gene matches: 5. Germline V gene sequence: CDR1 SGHVS, CDR2 FQNEAQ. The CDR3 sequence is 14 residues long. Blood sampling took place at baseline, cycle 4 day 1, and cycle 7 day 1. Produced via immunoSEQ multiplex PCR; TCRdb's table is partial and in-frame only. The sample shows roughly 73,000 clones, approximately 80% of them seen only once. Findings and caveats of the study: It was also the case that some nonresponders had low normalized T-cell clonal expansion.

A remark on this clone: What it binds is unknown.

This chain connects TRBV7-8 to TRBJ2-7; 8 nucleotides line up with TRBD1. Sequenced here: CD4+ or CD8+ T cells sorted from blood, sampled in a trial of the OX40 agonist ivuxolimab. The TCR originated in an adult with an advanced solid tumor such as melanoma, head and neck, liver or kidney cancer. The CDR3 is CASSKDRAAYEQYF. The CDR3 DNA reads as TGTGCCAGCAGCAAGGACAGGGCAGCCTACGAGCAGTACTTC.